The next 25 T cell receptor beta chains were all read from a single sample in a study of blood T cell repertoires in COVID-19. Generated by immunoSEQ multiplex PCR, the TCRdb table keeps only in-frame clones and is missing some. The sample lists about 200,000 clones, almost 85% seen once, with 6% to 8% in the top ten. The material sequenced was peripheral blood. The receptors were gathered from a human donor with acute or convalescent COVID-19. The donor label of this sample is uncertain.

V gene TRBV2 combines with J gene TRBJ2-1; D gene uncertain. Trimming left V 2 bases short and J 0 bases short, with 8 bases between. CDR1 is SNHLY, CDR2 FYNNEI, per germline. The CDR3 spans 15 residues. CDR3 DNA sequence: TGTGCCAGCAGTGAATCCCCCAGCTCCTACAATGAGCAGTTCTTC. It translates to CASSESPSSYNEQFF.

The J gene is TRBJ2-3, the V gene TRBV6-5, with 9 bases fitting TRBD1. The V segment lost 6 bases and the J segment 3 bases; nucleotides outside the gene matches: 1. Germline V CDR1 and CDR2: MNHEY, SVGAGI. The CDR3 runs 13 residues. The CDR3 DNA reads TGTGCCAGCAGAGGGACAGGGACAGATACGCAGTATTTT. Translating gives CASRGTGTDTQYF.

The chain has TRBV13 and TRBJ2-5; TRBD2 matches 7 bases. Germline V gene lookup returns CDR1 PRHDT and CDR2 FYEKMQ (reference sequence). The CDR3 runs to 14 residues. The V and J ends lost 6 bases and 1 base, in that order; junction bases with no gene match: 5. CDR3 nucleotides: TGTGCCAGCAGTCCTAGCGGATTCCAAGAGACCCAGTACTTC. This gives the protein CASSPSGFQETQYF.

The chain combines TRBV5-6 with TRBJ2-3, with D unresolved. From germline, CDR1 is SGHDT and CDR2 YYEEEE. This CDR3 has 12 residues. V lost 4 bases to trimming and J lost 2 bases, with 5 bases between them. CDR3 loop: CASSQNTDTQYF. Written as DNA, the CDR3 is TGTGCCAGCAGCCAAAACACAGATACGCAGTATTTT. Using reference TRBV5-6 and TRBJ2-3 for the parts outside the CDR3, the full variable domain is DAGVTQSPTHLIKTRGQQVTLRCSPKSGHDTVSWYQQALGQGPQFIFQYYEEEERQRGNFPDRFSGHQFPNYSSELNVNALLLGDSALYLCASSQNTDTQYFGPGTRLTVL.

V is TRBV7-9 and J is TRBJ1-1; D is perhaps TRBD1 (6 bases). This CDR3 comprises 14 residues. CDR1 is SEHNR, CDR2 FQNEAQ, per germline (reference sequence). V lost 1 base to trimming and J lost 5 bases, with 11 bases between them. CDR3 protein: CASSLGQAETEAFF. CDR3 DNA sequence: TGTGCCAGCAGCTTAGGACAGGCAGAGACTGAAGCTTTCTTT.

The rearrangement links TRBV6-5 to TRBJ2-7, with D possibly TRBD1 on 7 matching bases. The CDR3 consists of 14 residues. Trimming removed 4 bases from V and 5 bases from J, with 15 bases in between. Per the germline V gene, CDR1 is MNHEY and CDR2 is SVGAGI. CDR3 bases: TGTGCCAGCAGTTTCCAGGGGGGCATCAACGAGCAGTACTTC. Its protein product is CASSFQGGINEQYF.

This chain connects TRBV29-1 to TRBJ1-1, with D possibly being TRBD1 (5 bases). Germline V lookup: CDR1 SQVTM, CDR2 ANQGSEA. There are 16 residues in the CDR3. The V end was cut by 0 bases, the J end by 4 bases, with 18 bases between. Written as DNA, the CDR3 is TGCAGCGTTGAAGATGGACGACAGTTGATGCGCACTGAAGCTTTCTTT. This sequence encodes CSVEDGRQLMRTEAFF. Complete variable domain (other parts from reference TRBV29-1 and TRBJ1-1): SAVISQKPSRDICQRGTSLTIQCQVDSQVTMMFWYRQQPGQSLTLIATANQGSEATYESGFVIDKFPISRPNLTFSTLTVSNMSPEDSSIYLCSVEDGRQLMRTEAFFGQGTRLTVV.

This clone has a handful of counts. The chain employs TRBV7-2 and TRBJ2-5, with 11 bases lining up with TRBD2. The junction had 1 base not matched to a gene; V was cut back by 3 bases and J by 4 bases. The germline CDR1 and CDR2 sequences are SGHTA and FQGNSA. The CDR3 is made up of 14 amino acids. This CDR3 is CASSLTSGIETQYF. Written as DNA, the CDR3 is TGTGCCAGCAGCTTGACTAGCGGGATAGAGACCCAGTACTTC.

Here the CDR3 reads CASSSTGTANEKLFF. In DNA form, the CDR3 reads TGCGCCAGCAGCTCGACCGGGACAGCTAATGAAAAACTGTTTTTT. The gene calls are TRBV5-1 and TRBJ1-4; 7 nucleotides match TRBD1. CDR3 size: 15 residues. Trimming removed 3 bases from V and 3 bases from J; junction bases left unmatched: 5. CDR1 and CDR2 from the germline V gene are SGHRS and YFSETQ.

In DNA form, the CDR3 reads TGTGCCAGCAGCTTGGGGGGACAGGGCACAGATACGCAGTATTTT. Translation gives CASSLGGQGTDTQYF. The chain recombines TRBV5-4 with TRBJ2-3; TRBD1 agrees at 8 bases. V shed 0 bases, J shed 1 base, and the junction held 1 base outside the gene matches. Germline-derived CDR1 and CDR2 are SGHNT and YYREEE (reference sequence). The CDR3 spans 15 residues. Based on the CDR3 plus reference TRBV5-4 and TRBJ2-3, the full variable domain is ETGVTQSPTHLIKTRGQQVTLRCSSQSGHNTVSWYQQALGQGPQFIFQYYREEENGRGNFPPRFSGLQFPNYSSELNVNALELDDSALYLCASSLGGQGTDTQYFGPGTRLTVL.

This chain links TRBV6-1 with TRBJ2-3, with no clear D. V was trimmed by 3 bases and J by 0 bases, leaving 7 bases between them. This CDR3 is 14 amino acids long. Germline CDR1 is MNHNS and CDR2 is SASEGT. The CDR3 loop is CASSDRPSTDTQYF. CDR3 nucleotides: TGTGCCAGCAGTGACAGGCCTAGCACAGATACGCAGTATTTT.

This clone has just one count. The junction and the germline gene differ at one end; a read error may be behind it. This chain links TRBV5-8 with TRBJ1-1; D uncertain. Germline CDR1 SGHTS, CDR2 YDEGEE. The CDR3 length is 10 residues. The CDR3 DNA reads TGTGCCAGCAGCTTAATAACAGCAGAATTT. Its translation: CASSLITAEF.

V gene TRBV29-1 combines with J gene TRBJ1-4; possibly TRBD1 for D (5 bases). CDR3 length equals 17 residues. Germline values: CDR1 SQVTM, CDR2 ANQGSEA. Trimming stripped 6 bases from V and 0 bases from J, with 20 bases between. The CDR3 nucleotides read TGCAGCGTCCCTCAGGTGGGGGGGACCGCAACTAATGAAAAACTGTTTTTT. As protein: CSVPQVGGTATNEKLFF. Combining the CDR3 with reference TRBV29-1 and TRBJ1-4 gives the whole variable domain SAVISQKPSRDICQRGTSLTIQCQVDSQVTMMFWYRQQPGQSLTLIATANQGSEATYESGFVIDKFPISRPNLTFSTLTVSNMSPEDSSIYLCSVPQVGGTATNEKLFFGSGTQLSVL.

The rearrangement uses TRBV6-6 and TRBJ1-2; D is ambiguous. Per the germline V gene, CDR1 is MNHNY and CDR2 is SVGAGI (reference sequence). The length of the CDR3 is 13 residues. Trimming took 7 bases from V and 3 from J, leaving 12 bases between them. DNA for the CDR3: TGTGCCAGCAAATCGAGTACAGACTATGGCTACACCTTC. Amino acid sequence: CASKSSTDYGYTF.

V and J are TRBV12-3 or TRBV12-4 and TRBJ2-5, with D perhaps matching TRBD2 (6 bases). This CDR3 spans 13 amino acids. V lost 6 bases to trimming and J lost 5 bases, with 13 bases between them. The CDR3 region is CASSRDSPETQYF. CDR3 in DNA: TGTGCCAGCAGCCGGGACTCTCCCGAGACCCAGTACTTC.

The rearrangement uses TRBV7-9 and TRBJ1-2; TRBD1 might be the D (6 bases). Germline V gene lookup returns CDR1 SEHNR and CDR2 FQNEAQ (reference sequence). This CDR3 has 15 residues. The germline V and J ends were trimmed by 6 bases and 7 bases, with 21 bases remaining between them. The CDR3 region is CASRGPLGGAGGYTF. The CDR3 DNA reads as TGTGCCAGCAGGGGGCCCCTGGGGGGGGCTGGTGGCTACACCTTC.

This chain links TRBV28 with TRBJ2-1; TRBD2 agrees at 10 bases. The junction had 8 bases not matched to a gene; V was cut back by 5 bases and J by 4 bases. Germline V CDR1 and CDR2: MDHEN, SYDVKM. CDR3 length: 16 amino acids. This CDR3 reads CASSTRGAGGYNEQFF. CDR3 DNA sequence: TGTGCCAGCAGTACCCGTGGAGCGGGAGGGTACAATGAGCAGTTCTTC. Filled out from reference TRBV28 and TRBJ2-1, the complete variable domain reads DVKVTQSSRYLVKRTGEKVFLECVQDMDHENMFWYRQDPGLGLRLIYFSYDVKMKEKGDIPEGYSVSREKKERFSLILESASTNQTSMYLCASSTRGAGGYNEQFFGPGTRLTVL.

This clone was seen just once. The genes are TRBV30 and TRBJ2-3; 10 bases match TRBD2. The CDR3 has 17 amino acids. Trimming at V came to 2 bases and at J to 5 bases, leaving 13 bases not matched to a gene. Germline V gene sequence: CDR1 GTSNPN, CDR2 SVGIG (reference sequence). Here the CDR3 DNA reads TGTGCCTGGAGTTCCGGCAGTACTAGCGGGGTTAGAGATACGCAGTATTTT. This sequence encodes CAWSSGSTSGVRDTQYF.

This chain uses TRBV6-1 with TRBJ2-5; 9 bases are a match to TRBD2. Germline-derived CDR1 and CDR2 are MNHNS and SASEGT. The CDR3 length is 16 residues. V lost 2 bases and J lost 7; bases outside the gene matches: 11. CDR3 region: CASSEMRLAEIGTQYF. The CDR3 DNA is TGTGCCAGCAGTGAAATGAGACTAGCGGAGATTGGGACCCAGTACTTC.

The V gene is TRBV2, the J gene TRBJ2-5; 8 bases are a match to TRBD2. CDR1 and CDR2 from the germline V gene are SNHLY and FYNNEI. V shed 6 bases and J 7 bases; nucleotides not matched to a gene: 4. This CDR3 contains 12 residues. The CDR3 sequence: CASRTGGGTQYF. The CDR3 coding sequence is TGTGCCAGCAGGACGGGAGGGGGGACCCAGTACTTC.

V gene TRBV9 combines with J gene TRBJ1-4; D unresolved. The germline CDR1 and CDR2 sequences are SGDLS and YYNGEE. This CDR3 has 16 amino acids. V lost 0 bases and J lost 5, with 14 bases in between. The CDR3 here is CASSVVSGGGNEKLFF. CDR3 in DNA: TGTGCCAGCAGCGTAGTGTCGGGAGGAGGGAATGAAAAACTGTTTTTT.

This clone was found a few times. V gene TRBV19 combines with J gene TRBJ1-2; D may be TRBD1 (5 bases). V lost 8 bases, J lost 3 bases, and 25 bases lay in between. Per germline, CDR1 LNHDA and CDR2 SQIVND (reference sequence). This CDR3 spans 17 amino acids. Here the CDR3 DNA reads TGTGCCAGTTTGGCCCAGCATCTGACCGGGACTCACTATGGCTACACCTTC. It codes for CASLAQHLTGTHYGYTF.

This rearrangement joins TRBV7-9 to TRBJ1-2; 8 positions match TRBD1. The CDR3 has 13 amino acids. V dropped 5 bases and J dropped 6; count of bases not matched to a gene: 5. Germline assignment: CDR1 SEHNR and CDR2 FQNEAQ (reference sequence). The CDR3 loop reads CASSLDRGDGYTF. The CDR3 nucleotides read TGTGCCAGCAGCCTAGACAGGGGAGATGGCTACACCTTC. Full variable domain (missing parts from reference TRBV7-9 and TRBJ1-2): DTGVSQNPRHKITKRGQNVTFRCDPISEHNRLYWYRQTLGQGPEFLTYFQNEAQLEKSRLLSDRFSAERPKGSFSTLEIQRTEQGDSAMYLCASSLDRGDGYTFGSGTRLTVV.

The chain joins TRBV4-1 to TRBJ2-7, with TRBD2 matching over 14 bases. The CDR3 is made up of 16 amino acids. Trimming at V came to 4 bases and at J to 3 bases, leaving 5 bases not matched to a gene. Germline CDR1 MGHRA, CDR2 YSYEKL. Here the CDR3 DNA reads TGCGCCAGCAGCCTAGGGACTAGCGGGAGATTCTACGAGCAGTACTTC. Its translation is CASSLGTSGRFYEQYF.

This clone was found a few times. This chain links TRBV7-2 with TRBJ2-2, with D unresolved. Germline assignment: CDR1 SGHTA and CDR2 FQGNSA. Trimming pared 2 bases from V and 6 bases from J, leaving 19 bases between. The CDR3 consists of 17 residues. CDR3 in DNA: TGTGCCAGCAGCTTACTCCCGATAAGAATGGGCTCCGGGGAGCTGTTTTTT. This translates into CASSLLPIRMGSGELFF.